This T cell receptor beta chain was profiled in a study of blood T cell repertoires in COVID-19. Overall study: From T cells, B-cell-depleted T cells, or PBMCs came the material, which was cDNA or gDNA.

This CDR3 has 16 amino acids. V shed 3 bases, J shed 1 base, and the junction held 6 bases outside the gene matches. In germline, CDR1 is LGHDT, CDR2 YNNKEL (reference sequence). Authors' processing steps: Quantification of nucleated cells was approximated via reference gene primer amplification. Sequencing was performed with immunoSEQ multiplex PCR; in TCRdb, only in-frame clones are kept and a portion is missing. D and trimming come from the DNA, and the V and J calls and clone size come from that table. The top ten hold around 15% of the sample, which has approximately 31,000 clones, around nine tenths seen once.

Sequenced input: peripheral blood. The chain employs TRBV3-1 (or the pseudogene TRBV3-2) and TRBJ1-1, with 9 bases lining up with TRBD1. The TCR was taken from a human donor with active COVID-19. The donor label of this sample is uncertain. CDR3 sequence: CASSQGQGIPNTEAFF. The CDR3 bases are TGTGCCAGCAGCCAGGGACAGGGCATACCGAACACTGAAGCTTTCTTT.